These 16 T cell receptor beta chains were all obtained from the same sample, sequenced in a study of blood T cell repertoires in COVID-19. Measured with immunoSEQ multiplex PCR; TCRdb has only the in-frame clones, and not every one. There are approximately 220,000 clones in the sample; around 84% occur only once, and roughly 2.6% lies in the top ten. Sequenced sample: peripheral blood. These TCRs come from a man aged 45-65 years who had recovered from COVID-19.

The chain carries TRBV28 and TRBJ2-3; TRBD2 matches 7 bases. Germline CDR1 MDHEN, CDR2 SYDVKM. The CDR3 length is 14 residues. Trimming removed 9 bases from V and 6 bases from J; junction bases left unmatched: 12. The CDR3 nucleotides are TGTGCCAGTAGGATTGCGGGAGAGGGGGATACGCAGTATTTT. This encodes CASRIAGEGDTQYF.

V gene TRBV7-9 combines with J gene TRBJ2-3, with no clear D. CDR1 and CDR2 from the germline V gene are SEHNR and FQNEAQ (reference sequence). V gave up 5 bases and J gave up 0 bases, with 9 bases separating them. The CDR3 is 14 amino acids. The CDR3, as DNA: TGTGCCAGCAGCCCCCCCCAAAGCACAGATACGCAGTATTTT. Its translation: CASSPPQSTDTQYF.

The sample holds a few counts of this clone. V gene TRBV10-2 combines with J gene TRBJ2-7; weak D call: TRBD1 (6 bases). Per the germline V gene, CDR1 is WSHSY and CDR2 is SAAADI. Trimming shortened V by 6 bases and J by 5 bases, and 17 bases separated the two germline ends. The CDR3 has 14 amino acids. CDR3 residues: CASRNQQGPHEQYF. The CDR3 region has the DNA TGCGCCAGCAGAAACCAACAGGGTCCCCACGAGCAGTACTTC.

V gene TRBV3-1 (or the pseudogene TRBV3-2) combines with J gene TRBJ1-6; TRBD1 agrees at 10 bases. There are 14 residues in the CDR3. With V trimmed by 7 bases and J by 5 bases, 2 bases remained unmatched. Germline CDR1 reads LGHDT; CDR2 reads YNNKEL (reference sequence). The CDR3 protein is CASNDRGHNSPLHF. The CDR3 region has the DNA TGTGCCAGCAACGACAGGGGGCATAATTCACCCCTCCACTTT.

The gene calls are TRBV6-5 and TRBJ1-2; D is possibly TRBD1 (6 bases). CDR3 length equals 13 residues. V was trimmed by 6 bases and J by 6 bases, leaving 14 bases between them. From germline, CDR1 is MNHEY and CDR2 SVGAGI. The CDR3 here is CASSLDRTDGYTF. As DNA, the CDR3 is TGTGCCAGCAGCTTGGACAGAACGGATGGCTACACCTTC.

This clone has a single count. The V gene is TRBV29-1, the J gene TRBJ2-7; TRBD1 aligns across 7 bases. Germline V gene data show CDR1 as SQVTM and CDR2 as ANQGSEA. Germline trimming cut 7 bases from V and 5 bases from J; bases unmatched to any gene: 14. The CDR3 spans 14 residues. CDR3 in DNA: TGCAGCGCAATACTCCGTACAGGGGTCCACGAGCAGTACTTC. Protein product: CSAILRTGVHEQYF.

The table lists this clone with a count of one. This chain connects TRBV5-1 to TRBJ2-3, with TRBD2 matching 11 bases. From germline, CDR1 is SGHRS and CDR2 YFSETQ. The CDR3 is 14 residues long. With V trimmed by 3 bases and J by 4 bases, 1 base remained unmatched. The CDR3 DNA is TGCGCCAGCAGCTCACTAGCGGGAGCAGATACGCAGTATTTT. It is translated as CASSSLAGADTQYF.

This clone was picked up a small number of times. The gene calls are TRBV7-9 and TRBJ1-6; possible D gene TRBD1, 5 bases. Germline V gene data show CDR1 as SEHNR and CDR2 as FQNEAQ (reference sequence). The CDR3 consists of 15 residues. Deletions cut 5 bases from V and 7 bases from J, with 15 bases between. CDR3 sequence reads: CASSLPGVVNSPLHF. The CDR3 region has the DNA TGTGCCAGCAGCCTCCCGGGGGTGGTGAATTCACCCCTCCACTTT.

The chain links TRBV19 to TRBJ2-1; D perhaps matches TRBD2 (6 bases). Trimming pared 10 bases from V and 0 bases from J, leaving 13 bases between. The CDR3 contains 14 residues. Per germline, CDR1 LNHDA and CDR2 SQIVND (reference sequence). The CDR3 reads CATLDGSSYNEQFF. The CDR3 coding sequence is TGTGCCACTCTAGACGGGAGCTCCTACAATGAGCAGTTCTTC.

This clone was recorded a few times. The rearrangement joins TRBV19 to TRBJ2-7; possible D gene TRBD1, 7 bases. V lost 5 bases, J lost 2 bases, and 16 bases lay in between. The CDR3 covers 15 residues. Germline V gives CDR1 LNHDA, CDR2 SQIVND (reference sequence). This CDR3 reads CASSAISGGPYEQYF. CDR3 nucleotides: TGTGCCAGTAGTGCCATATCAGGGGGGCCCTACGAGCAGTACTTC.

This rearrangement joins TRBV9 to TRBJ2-2, with D perhaps TRBD1 (6 bases). Trimming shortened V by 4 bases and J by 6 bases, and 13 bases separated the two germline ends. Germline V gives CDR1 SGDLS, CDR2 YYNGEE. The CDR3 has 14 residues. In nucleotides, the CDR3 is TGTGCCAGCAGCCTTGCAGGGGTCTCCGGGGAGCTGTTTTTT. Residues: CASSLAGVSGELFF.

The rearrangement links TRBV14 to TRBJ2-1; 7 nucleotides agree with TRBD2. The junction had 4 bases not matched to a gene; V was cut back by 4 bases and J by 7 bases. Per germline, CDR1 SGHDN and CDR2 FVKESK. This CDR3 is built from 13 residues. CDR3 coding DNA: TGTGCCAGCAGCCCCTTGGGGGGGAATGAGCAGTTCTTC. Protein: CASSPLGGNEQFF.

The V gene is TRBV28, the J gene TRBJ1-4, with a possible D match to TRBD1 (5 bases). V was pared by 2 bases and J by 2 bases, with 12 bases between. This CDR3 has 16 amino acids. The germline V gene encodes CDR1 MDHEN and CDR2 SYDVKM. The DNA for the CDR3 is TGTGCCAGCAGTTTAGACAGCTCGACGACTAATGAAAAACTGTTTTTT. Translated, it gives CASSLDSSTTNEKLFF. Looking up the rest from reference TRBV28 and TRBJ1-4 gives the full variable domain: DVKVTQSSRYLVKRTGEKVFLECVQDMDHENMFWYRQDPGLGLRLIYFSYDVKMKEKGDIPEGYSVSREKKERFSLILESASTNQTSMYLCASSLDSSTTNEKLFFGSGTQLSVL.

This chain uses TRBV29-1 with TRBJ2-1; 8 bases align to TRBD1. With 5 bases clipped from V and 6 bases from J, the junction kept 6 bases outside the gene matches. CDR1 and CDR2 (germline): SQVTM, ANQGSEA. This CDR3 is 13 amino acids long. This chain's CDR3 is CSVKPTGGNEQFF. For the CDR3, the DNA is TGCAGCGTTAAACCTACAGGGGGCAATGAGCAGTTCTTC.

This chain connects TRBV28 to TRBJ1-1; TRBD1 agrees at 11 bases. In germline, CDR1 is MDHEN, CDR2 SYDVKM. The CDR3 loop spans 17 amino acids. Germline trimming cut 3 bases from V and 4 bases from J; bases unmatched to any gene: 10. This CDR3 is CASSFGDRGSRGTEAFF. CDR3 nucleotides: TGTGCCAGCAGTTTCGGGGACAGGGGGTCTCGGGGCACTGAAGCTTTCTTT. Full variable domain (remainder filled in from reference TRBV28 and TRBJ1-1): DVKVTQSSRYLVKRTGEKVFLECVQDMDHENMFWYRQDPGLGLRLIYFSYDVKMKEKGDIPEGYSVSREKKERFSLILESASTNQTSMYLCASSFGDRGSRGTEAFFGQGTRLTVV.

The chain carries TRBV28 and TRBJ1-3, with D possibly TRBD1 on 5 matching bases. V shed 2 bases and J shed 0 bases, with 14 bases lying between them. The CDR3 covers 17 residues. In germline, CDR1 is MDHEN, CDR2 SYDVKM. The CDR3: CASSLSQGLLSGNTIYF. The DNA of the CDR3 is TGTGCCAGCAGTTTAAGTCAGGGACTACTCTCTGGAAACACCATATATTTT.